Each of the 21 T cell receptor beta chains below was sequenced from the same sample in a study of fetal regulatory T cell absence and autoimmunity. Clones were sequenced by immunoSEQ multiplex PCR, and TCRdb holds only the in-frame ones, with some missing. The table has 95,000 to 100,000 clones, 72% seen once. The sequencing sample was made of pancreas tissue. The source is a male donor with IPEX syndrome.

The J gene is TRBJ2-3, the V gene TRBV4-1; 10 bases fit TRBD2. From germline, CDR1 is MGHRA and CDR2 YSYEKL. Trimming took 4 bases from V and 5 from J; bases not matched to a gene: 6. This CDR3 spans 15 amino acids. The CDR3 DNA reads TGCGCCAGCAGCCGCAGCGGGGGGGAGTTAGATACGCAGTATTTT. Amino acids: CASSRSGGELDTQYF.

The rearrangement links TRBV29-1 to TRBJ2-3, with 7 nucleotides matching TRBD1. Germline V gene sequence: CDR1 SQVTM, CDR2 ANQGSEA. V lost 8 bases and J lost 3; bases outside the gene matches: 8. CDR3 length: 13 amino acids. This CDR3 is CSSQGVRTDTQYF. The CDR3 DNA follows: TGCAGCTCGCAGGGGGTTAGGACAGATACGCAGTATTTT.

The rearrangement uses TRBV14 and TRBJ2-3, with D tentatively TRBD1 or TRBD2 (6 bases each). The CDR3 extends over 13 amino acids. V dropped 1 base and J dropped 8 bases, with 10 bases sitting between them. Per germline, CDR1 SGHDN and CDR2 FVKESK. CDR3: CASSQAGAGTQYF. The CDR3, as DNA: TGTGCCAGCAGCCAAGCGGGGGCGGGTACGCAGTATTTT.

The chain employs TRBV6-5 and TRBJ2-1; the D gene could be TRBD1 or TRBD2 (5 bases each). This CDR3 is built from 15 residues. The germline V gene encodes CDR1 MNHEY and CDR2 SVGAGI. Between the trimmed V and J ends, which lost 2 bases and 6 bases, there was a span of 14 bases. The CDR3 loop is CASSYRGPGFNEQFF. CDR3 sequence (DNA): TGTGCCAGCAGTTACAGGGGACCCGGATTCAATGAGCAGTTCTTC.

This CDR3 reads CASSTPLGQHYGYTF. The DNA for the CDR3 is TGTGCCAGTAGTACCCCGTTGGGACAGCACTATGGCTACACCTTC. V is TRBV19 and J is TRBJ1-2; TRBD1 aligns across 7 bases. Trimming at V came to 4 bases and at J to 3 bases, leaving 8 bases not matched to a gene. The CDR3 has 15 residues. From germline, CDR1 is LNHDA and CDR2 SQIVND (reference sequence).

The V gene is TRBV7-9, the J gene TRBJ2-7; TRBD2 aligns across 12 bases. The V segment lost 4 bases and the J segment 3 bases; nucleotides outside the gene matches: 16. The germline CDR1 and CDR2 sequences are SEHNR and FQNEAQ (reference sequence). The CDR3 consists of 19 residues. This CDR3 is CASSSGVMLAGGPGYEQYF. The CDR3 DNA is TGTGCCAGCAGCTCAGGGGTGATGCTAGCGGGGGGGCCGGGCTACGAGCAGTACTTC. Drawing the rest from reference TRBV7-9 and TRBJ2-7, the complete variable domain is DTGVSQNPRHKITKRGQNVTFRCDPISEHNRLYWYRQTLGQGPEFLTYFQNEAQLEKSRLLSDRFSAERPKGSFSTLEIQRTEQGDSAMYLCASSSGVMLAGGPGYEQYFGPGTRLTVT.

Written as DNA, the CDR3 is TGTGCCAGCAGCTTAGGGGGAAACACCGGGGAGCTGTTTTTT. It encodes CASSLGGNTGELFF. The V call is TRBV5-6, the J call TRBJ2-2, with D perhaps TRBD1 (6 bases). V was cut by 2 bases and J by 2 bases, with 7 bases left in between. The CDR3 contains 14 residues. CDR1 and CDR2 from the germline V gene are SGHDT and YYEEEE.

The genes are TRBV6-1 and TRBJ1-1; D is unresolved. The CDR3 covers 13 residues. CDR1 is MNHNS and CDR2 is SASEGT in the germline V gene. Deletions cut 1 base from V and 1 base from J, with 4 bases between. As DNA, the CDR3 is TGTGCCAGCAGTGAAGGGGGGAACACTGAAGCTTTCTTT. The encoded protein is CASSEGGNTEAFF.

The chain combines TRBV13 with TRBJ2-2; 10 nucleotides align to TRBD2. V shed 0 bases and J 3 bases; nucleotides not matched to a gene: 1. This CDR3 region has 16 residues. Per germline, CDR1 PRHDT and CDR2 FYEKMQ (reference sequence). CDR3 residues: CASSLGLAGDTGELFF. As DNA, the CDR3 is TGTGCCAGCAGCTTAGGCCTAGCGGGGGACACCGGGGAGCTGTTTTTT. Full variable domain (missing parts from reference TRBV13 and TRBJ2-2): AAGVIQSPRHLIKEKRETATLKCYPIPRHDTVYWYQQGPGQDPQFLISFYEKMQSDKGSIPDRFSAQQFSDYHSELNMSSLELGDSALYFCASSLGLAGDTGELFFGEGSRLTVL.

CDR3 nucleotides: TGTGCCTGGAGTGTACGCCCTCGGGTGTGGCCCCCACATGAGCAGTTCTTC. It translates to CAWSVRPRVWPPHEQFF. The V gene is TRBV30, the J gene TRBJ2-1, with unresolved D. Trimming took off 0 bases at V and 8 bases at J, with 23 bases between the two ends. CDR1 and CDR2 from the germline V gene are GTSNPN and SVGIG (reference sequence). The CDR3 is made up of 17 amino acids. The full variable domain, with the rest looked up from reference TRBV30 and TRBJ2-1, is SQTIHQWPATLVQPVGSPLSLECTVEGTSNPNLYWYRQAAGRGLQLLFYSVGIGQISSEVPQNLSASRPQDRQFILSSKKLLLSDSGFYLCAWSVRPRVWPPHEQFFGPGTRLTVL.

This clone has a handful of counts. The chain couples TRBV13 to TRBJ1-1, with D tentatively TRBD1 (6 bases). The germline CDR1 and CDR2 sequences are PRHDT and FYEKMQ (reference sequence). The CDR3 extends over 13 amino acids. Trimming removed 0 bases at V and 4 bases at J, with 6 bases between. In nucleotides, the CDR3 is TGTGCCAGCAGCTTAGGCAGGGGCACTGAAGCTTTCTTT. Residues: CASSLGRGTEAFF. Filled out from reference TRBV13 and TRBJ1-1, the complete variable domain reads AAGVIQSPRHLIKEKRETATLKCYPIPRHDTVYWYQQGPGQDPQFLISFYEKMQSDKGSIPDRFSAQQFSDYHSELNMSSLELGDSALYFCASSLGRGTEAFFGQGTRLTVV.

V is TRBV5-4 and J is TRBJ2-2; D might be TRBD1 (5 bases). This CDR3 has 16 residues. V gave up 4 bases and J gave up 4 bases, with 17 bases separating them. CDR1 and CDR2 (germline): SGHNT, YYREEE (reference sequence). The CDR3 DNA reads TGTGCCAGCAGCGCTGGACATAGCCCGACCACCGGGGAGCTGTTTTTT. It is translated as CASSAGHSPTTGELFF.

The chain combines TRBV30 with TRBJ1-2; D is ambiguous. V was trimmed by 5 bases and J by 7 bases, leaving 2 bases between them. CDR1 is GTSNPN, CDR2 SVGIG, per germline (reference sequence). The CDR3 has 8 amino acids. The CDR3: CAWGGYTF. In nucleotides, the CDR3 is TGTGCCTGGGGTGGCTACACCTTC.

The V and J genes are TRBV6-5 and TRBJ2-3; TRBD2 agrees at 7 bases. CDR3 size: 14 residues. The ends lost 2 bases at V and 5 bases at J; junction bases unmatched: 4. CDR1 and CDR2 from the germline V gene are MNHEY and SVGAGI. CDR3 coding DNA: TGTGCCAGCAGTTACGCTAGCGGAGGAGATACGCAGTATTTT. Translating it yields CASSYASGGDTQYF.

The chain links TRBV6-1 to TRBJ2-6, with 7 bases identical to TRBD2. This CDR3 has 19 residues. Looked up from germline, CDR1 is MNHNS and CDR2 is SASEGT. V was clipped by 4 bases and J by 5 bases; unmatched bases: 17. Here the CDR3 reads CASSGRLATTIGRANVLTF. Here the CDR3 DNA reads TGTGCCAGCAGTGGTAGACTAGCCACAACCATAGGTAGGGCCAACGTCCTGACTTTC.

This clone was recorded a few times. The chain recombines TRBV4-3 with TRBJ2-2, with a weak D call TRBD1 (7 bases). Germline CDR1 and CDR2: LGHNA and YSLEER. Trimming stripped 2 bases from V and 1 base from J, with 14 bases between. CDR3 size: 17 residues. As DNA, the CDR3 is TGCGCCAGCAGCCAAAATGGAGGGGGCTGGAACACCGGGGAGCTGTTTTTT. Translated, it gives CASSQNGGGWNTGELFF.

This CDR3 is CASSWASGRFPYEQYF. The DNA for the CDR3 is TGCGCCAGCAGCTGGGCTAGCGGGAGGTTCCCCTACGAGCAGTACTTC. The chain carries TRBV5-1 and TRBJ2-7; 11 bases fit TRBD2. The CDR3 extends over 16 amino acids. Germline lookup yields CDR1 SGHRS and CDR2 YFSETQ. V lost 3 bases and J lost 2; bases outside the gene matches: 7.

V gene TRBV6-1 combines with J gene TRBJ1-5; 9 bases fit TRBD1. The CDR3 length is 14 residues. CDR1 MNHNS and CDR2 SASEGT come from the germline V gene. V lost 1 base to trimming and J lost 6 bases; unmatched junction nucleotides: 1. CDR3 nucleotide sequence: TGTGCCAGCAGTGAAGGGGACAGGGTTCAGCCCCAGCATTTT. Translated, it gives CASSEGDRVQPQHF.

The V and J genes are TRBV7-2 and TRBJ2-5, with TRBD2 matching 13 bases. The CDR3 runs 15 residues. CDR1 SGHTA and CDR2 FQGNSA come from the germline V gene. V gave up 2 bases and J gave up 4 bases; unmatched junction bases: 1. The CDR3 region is CASSLTSGGAETQYF. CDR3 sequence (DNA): TGTGCCAGCAGCTTAACTAGCGGGGGGGCAGAGACCCAGTACTTC.

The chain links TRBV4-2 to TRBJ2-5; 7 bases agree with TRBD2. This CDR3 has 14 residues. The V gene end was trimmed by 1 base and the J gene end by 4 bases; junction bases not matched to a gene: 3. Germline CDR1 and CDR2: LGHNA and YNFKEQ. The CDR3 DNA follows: TGTGCCAGCAGCCAAGGCCCGGGGGGAGAGACCCAGTACTTC. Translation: CASSQGPGGETQYF.

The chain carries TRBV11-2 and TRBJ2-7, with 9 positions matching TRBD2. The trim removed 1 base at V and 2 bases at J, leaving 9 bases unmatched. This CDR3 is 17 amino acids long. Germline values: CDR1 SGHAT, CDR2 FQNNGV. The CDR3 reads CASSLVVVAGAPYEQYF. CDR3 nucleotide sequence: TGTGCCAGCAGCTTAGTCGTAGTAGCGGGGGCCCCCTACGAGCAGTACTTC.